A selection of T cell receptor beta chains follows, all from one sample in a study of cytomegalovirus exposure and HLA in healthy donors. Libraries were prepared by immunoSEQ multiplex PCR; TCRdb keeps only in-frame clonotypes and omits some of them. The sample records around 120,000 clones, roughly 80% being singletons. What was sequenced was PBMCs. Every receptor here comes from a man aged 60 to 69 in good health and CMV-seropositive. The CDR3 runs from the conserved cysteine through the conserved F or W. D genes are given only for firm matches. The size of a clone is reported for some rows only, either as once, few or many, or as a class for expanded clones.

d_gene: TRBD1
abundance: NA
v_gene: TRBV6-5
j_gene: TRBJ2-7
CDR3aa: CASSRRGTGSHEQYF
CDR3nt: TGTGCCAGCAGTCGCCGCGGGACAGGGAGTCACGAGCAGTACTTC

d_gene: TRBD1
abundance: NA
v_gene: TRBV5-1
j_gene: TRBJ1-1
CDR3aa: CASSYSTGVPEAFF
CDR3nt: TGCGCCAGCAGCTATTCGACAGGGGTCCCTGAAGCTTTCTTT

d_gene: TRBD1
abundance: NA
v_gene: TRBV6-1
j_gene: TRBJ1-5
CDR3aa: CASSSGAGGGQPQHF
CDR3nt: TGTGCCAGCAGTTCCGGGGCAGGGGGAGGACAGCCCCAGCATTTT

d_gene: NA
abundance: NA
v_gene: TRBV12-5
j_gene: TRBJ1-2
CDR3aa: CASGLVRFGLNYGYTF
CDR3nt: TGTGCTAGTGGTTTGGTGCGTTTCGGACTTAACTATGGCTACACCTTC

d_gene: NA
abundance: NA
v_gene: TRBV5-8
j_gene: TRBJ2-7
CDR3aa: CASSLGGWSGQGQYF
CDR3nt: TGTGCCAGCAGCTTGGGCGGCTGGTCAGGACAAGGGCAGTACTTC

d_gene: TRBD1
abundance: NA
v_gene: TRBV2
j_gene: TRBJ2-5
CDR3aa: CASGEDRAGETQYF
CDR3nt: TGTGCCAGTGGGGAGGACAGGGCCGGAGAGACCCAGTACTTC

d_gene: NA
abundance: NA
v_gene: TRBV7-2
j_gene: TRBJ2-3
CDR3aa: CASSLPQGLSTDTQYF
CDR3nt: TGTGCCAGCAGCCTACCGCAGGGACTTAGCACAGATACGCAGTATTTT

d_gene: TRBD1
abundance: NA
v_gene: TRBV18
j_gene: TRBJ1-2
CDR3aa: CASSPTGTGAFYYGYTF
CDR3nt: TGTGCCAGCTCACCCACCGGGACAGGGGCGTTTTACTATGGCTACACCTTC

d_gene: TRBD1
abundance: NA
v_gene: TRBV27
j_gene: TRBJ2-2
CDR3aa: CASSRTGGTGELFF
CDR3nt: TGTGCCAGCAGCAGGACAGGGGGAACCGGGGAGCTGTTTTTT

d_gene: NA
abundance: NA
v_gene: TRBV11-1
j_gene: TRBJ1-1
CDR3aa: CASSLVEGQNTEAFF
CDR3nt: TGTGCCAGCAGCTTAGTGGAGGGGCAGAACACTGAAGCTTTCTTT

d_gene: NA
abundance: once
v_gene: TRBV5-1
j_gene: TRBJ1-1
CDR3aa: CASSLGQKNTEAFF
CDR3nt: TGCGCCAGCAGCCTGGGACAAAAGAACACTGAAGCTTTCTTT

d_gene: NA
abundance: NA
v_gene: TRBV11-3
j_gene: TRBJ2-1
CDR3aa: CASSLAVSYNEQFF
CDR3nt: TGTGCCAGCAGCTTGGCGGTCTCCTACAATGAGCAGTTCTTC

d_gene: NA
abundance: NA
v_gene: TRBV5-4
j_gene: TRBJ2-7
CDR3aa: CASSQQGGHEQYF
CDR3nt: TGTGCCAGCAGCCAGCAAGGGGGTCACGAGCAGTACTTC

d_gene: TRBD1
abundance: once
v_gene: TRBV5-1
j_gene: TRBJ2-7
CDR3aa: CASSPGQGPYEQYF
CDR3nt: TGCGCCAGCAGCCCTGGACAGGGACCCTACGAGCAGTACTTC

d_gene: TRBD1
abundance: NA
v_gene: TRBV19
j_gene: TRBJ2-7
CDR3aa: CASSTMDRNDEQYF
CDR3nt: TGTGCCAGTAGCACAATGGACAGGAACGACGAGCAGTACTTC

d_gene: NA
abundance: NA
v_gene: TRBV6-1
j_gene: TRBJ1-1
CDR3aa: CASRRQEPTEAFF
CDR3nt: TGTGCCAGCAGAAGACAGGAGCCTACTGAAGCTTTCTTT

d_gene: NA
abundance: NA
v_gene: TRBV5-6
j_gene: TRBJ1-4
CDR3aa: CASSPFAGKSEKLFF
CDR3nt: TGTGCCAGCAGCCCCTTCGCAGGGAAGAGTGAAAAACTGTTTTTT

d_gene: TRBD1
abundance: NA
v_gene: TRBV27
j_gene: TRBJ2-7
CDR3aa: CASSYWTGESREQYF
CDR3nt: TGTGCCAGCAGTTACTGGACAGGGGAATCGCGGGAGCAGTACTTC

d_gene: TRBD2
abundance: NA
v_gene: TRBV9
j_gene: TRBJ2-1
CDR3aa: CASSETSGRPSYNEQFF
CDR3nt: TGTGCCAGCAGCGAGACTAGCGGGAGACCCTCCTACAATGAGCAGTTCTTC

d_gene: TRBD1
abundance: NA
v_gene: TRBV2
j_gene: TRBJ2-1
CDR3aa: CAGTRDRYNEQFF
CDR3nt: TGTGCCGGTACCCGGGACAGGTACAATGAGCAGTTCTTC

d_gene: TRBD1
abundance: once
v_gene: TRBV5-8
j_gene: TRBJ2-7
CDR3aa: CASSFRMGTGGYEQYF
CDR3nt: TGTGCCAGCAGCTTTAGGATGGGGACAGGGGGCTACGAGCAGTACTTC

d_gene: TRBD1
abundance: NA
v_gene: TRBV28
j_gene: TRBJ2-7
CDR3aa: CASRSGTGGRSYEQYF
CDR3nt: TGTGCCAGCAGATCCGGGACAGGGGGTAGGTCCTACGAGCAGTACTTC

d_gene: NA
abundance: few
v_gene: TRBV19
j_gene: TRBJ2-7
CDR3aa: CASSIEPGSVHEQYF
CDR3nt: TGTGCCAGTAGTATAGAACCAGGGTCCGTCCACGAGCAGTACTTC

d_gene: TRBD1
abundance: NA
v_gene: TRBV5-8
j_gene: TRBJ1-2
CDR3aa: CASSSRQGFGYTF
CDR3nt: TGTGCCAGCAGCTCCCGACAGGGGTTTGGCTACACCTTC

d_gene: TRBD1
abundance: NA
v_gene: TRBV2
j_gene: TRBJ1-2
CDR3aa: CASSERAGGIYGYTF
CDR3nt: TGTGCCAGCAGTGAAAGGGCAGGGGGCATCTATGGCTACACCTTC

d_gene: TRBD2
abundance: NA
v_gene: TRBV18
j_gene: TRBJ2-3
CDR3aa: CASSPPSGGGTDTQYF
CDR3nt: TGTGCCAGCTCACCCCCGAGCGGGGGAGGGACAGATACGCAGTATTTT

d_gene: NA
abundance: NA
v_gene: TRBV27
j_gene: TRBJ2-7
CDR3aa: CASARQISYEQYF
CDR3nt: TGTGCCAGCGCCAGACAGATCTCCTACGAGCAGTACTTC

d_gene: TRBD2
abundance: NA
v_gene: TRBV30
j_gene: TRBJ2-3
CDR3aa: CAVSGGATDTQYF
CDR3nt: TGTGCCGTTAGCGGGGGGGCGACAGATACGCAGTATTTT

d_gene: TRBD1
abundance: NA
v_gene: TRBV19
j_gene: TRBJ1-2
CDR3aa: CASSIAQPGQGNGYTF
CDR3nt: TGTGCCAGTAGTATAGCCCAACCGGGACAGGGTAATGGCTACACCTTC

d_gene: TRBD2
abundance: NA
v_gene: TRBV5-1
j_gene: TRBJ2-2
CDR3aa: CASSGLAGGPAAGELFF
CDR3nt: TGCGCCAGCAGCGGACTAGCGGGAGGGCCGGCGGCCGGGGAGCTGTTTTTT

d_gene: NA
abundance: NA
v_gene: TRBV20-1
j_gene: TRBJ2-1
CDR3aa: CRPGAYNEQFF
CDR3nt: TGCAGACCGGGAGCCTACAATGAGCAGTTCTTC